These T cell receptor beta chains were read from a single sample in a study of a mutant IDH1 vaccine in newly diagnosed glioma. These receptors are not linked to any known antigen. Measured with immunoSEQ multiplex PCR; TCRdb has only the in-frame clones, and not every one. The sample contains around 40,000 clones, 82% of which appear only once. The material sequenced was PBMCs, taken from a glioma patient whose treatment included an IDH1 peptide vaccine. The source of these receptors is a young man with glioma. Some clones in this sample may be carry-over from other donors' samples. CDR3s include the opening cysteine and the closing phenylalanine or tryptophan. The D gene is left open where the match is weak. Not all rows give a size; the values are once, few, many and, for expanded clones, a class.

clone_size | j_call | v_call | d_call | cdr3_aa | cdr3_nt
- | TRBJ1-2 | TRBV7-6 | - | CASSLTGPYGYTF | TGTGCCAGCAGTCTTACAGGGCCCTATGGCTACACCTTC
few | TRBJ2-7 | TRBV19 | - | CASSITGEQYF | TGTGCCAGTAGTATTACGGGCGAGCAGTACTTC
- | TRBJ1-3 | TRBV5-4 | - | CASSQEYSGNTIYF | TGTGCCAGCAGCCAGGAGTACTCTGGAAACACCATATATTTT
- | TRBJ2-7 | TRBV7-7 | TRBD1 | CASSLGTAYEQYF | TGTGCTAGCAGCTTAGGGACAGCCTACGAGCAGTACTTC
- | TRBJ1-2 | TRBV11-2 | TRBD1 | CASSSSGQGADYGYTF | TGTGCCAGCAGCTCTTCCGGACAGGGGGCGGACTATGGCTACACCTTC
once | TRBJ2-7 | TRBV2 | - | CAISVLGAYEQYF | TGTGCCATTTCGGTACTAGGAGCCTACGAGCAGTACTTC
- | TRBJ2-7 | TRBV4-3 | TRBD2 | CASSQRLAGGHIEQYF | TGCGCCAGCAGCCAACGACTAGCGGGGGGGCATATCGAGCAGTACTTC
- | TRBJ1-3 | TRBV9 | TRBD1 | CASSLSGQGRDTIYF | TGTGCCAGCAGCCTTTCGGGACAGGGGAGGGACACCATATATTTT
few | TRBJ2-7 | TRBV7-9 | - | CASSLAPRDSNSYEQYF | TGTGCCAGCAGCTTAGCGCCGCGGGACAGTAATTCCTACGAGCAGTACTTC
- | TRBJ2-2 | TRBV7-2 | TRBD1 | CASSLGGQGPTGELFF | TGTGCCAGCAGCTTAGGGGGACAGGGGCCCACCGGGGAGCTGTTTTTT
- | TRBJ1-1 | TRBV19 | - | CASRGSDYLNTEAFF | TGTGCCAGTAGGGGGTCAGATTATTTGAACACTGAAGCTTTCTTT
- | TRBJ2-7 | TRBV25-1 | - | CASSGVTYEQYF | TGTGCCAGCAGTGGGGTAACCTACGAGCAGTACTTC
- | TRBJ1-2 | TRBV30 | - | CAWRGLDRFYGYTF | TGTGCCTGGAGGGGATTAGACCGCTTTTATGGCTACACCTTC
- | TRBJ1-1 | TRBV2 | - | CARGGSTEAFF | TGTGCCCGGGGGGGGAGTACTGAAGCTTTCTTT
- | TRBJ1-2 | TRBV18 | TRBD1 | CASSQRDSGSYGYTF | TGTGCCAGCTCACAACGGGACAGCGGGTCCTATGGCTACACCTTC
- | TRBJ1-5 | TRBV4-3 | TRBD1 | CASSQGQGGNQPQHF | TGCGCCAGCAGCCAGGGACAGGGGGGCAATCAGCCCCAGCATTTT
- | TRBJ1-1 | TRBV30 | - | CAWSVGTGTEAFF | TGTGCCTGGAGTGTAGGGACGGGAACTGAAGCTTTCTTT